These 5 T cell receptor beta chains share one sample of origin, sequenced in a study of beta chain features in type 1 diabetes. Regarding the study as a whole: TCRB CDR3s from Type 1 diabetes patients were moderately but significantly shorter in all four CD4+ subsets.

Expressed TCRB transcripts were sequenced after all isolated RNA was converted to cDNA. Sequencing was performed with immunoSEQ multiplex PCR; in TCRdb, only in-frame clones are kept and a portion is missing. The sample lists about 150,000 clones; around 7.8% were seen once. Antigens for these TCRs are unknown. The specimen was central memory CD4+ T cells from blood. These receptors came from a woman aged 35 to 49 with type 1 diabetes.

The rearrangement links TRBV29-1 to TRBJ1-2; tentatively, D is TRBD1 (6 bases). The ends were cut back, 2 bases at V and 7 bases at J, with 17 bases in the middle. This CDR3 comprises 14 residues. Germline lookup yields CDR1 SQVTM and CDR2 ANQGSEA. Here the CDR3 reads CSVEKPGQRSGYTF. The CDR3 coding sequence is TGCAGCGTTGAAAAACCCGGACAGAGGAGTGGCTACACCTTC.

The sample holds a few counts of this clone. CDR3 protein: CASSVGTGLRGETQYF. In DNA form, the CDR3 reads TGTGCCAGCAGCGTTGGGACAGGCCTTCGGGGAGAGACCCAGTACTTC. The J gene is TRBJ2-5, the V gene TRBV9; 8 bases align to TRBD1. V was pared by 2 bases and J by 4 bases, with 10 bases of the junction left unmatched. The CDR3 length is 16 residues. The germline gives CDR1 SGDLS, CDR2 YYNGEE.

The chain joins TRBV2 to TRBJ1-5; 8 bases align to TRBD1. Trimming removed 0 bases from V and 5 bases from J; junction bases left unmatched: 0. The CDR3 has 14 amino acids. Germline V lookup: CDR1 SNHLY, CDR2 FYNNEI. CDR3 sequence reads: CASSEATGDQPQHF. CDR3 bases: TGTGCCAGCAGTGAAGCGACAGGGGATCAGCCCCAGCATTTT.

This clone has more than one count but fewer than ten. This chain connects TRBV10-3 to TRBJ2-7; 9 bases map to TRBD1. The CDR3 extends over 13 amino acids. Trimming cost V 6 bases and J 6 bases; bases outside gene matches: 6. The germline gives CDR1 ENHRY, CDR2 SYGVKD. CDR3 DNA: TGTGCCATCAGACAGGGGGCGGCAGGCGAGCAGTACTTC. The encoded protein is CAIRQGAAGEQYF.

This rearrangement joins TRBV4-2 to TRBJ1-5; D gene ambiguous. Germline V gene sequence: CDR1 LGHNA, CDR2 YNFKEQ. V lost 3 bases, J lost 4 bases, and 7 bases lay in between. This CDR3 region has 13 residues. CDR3: CASSQTDNQPQHF. CDR3 DNA sequence: TGTGCCAGCAGCCAGACTGATAATCAGCCCCAGCATTTT.